What follows are 16 T cell receptor beta chains derived from one specimen sequenced in a study of CD8 T cells in Susac syndrome. With random hexamers, roughly 0.45 to 1 ug RNA was reverse transcribed. TCRdb called the immunoSEQ multiplex PCR reads again in MiXCR, with one record for every CDR3 protein. The sample has 200,000 or so distinct CDR3 sequences, about 96% seen once. The source material was CD4+ T cells from PBMCs. The receptors derive from a human donor with multiple sclerosis.

The rearrangement joins TRBV11-3 to TRBJ1-2; D gene uncertain. The germline V gene has CDR1 SGHNT and CDR2 YENEEA. V was shortened by 4 bases and J by 8 bases, with 14 bases between the two germline ends. The CDR3 sequence is 13 residues long. In DNA, the CDR3 is TGTGCCAGCAGCTCCAGGCCAACGACGGGCTACACCTTC. It yields the protein CASSSRPTTGYTF.

This chain connects TRBV29-1 to TRBJ1-1; 7 bases map to TRBD1. Unmatched junction bases numbered 5, after V lost 3 bases and J lost 7 bases. The germline gives CDR1 SQVTM, CDR2 ANQGSEA. The length of the CDR3 is 12 residues. The CDR3 loop is CSVDTQGGEAFF. The CDR3 DNA reads as TGCAGCGTTGATACCCAGGGGGGTGAAGCTTTCTTT.

This clonotype has just a few counts. This chain connects TRBV6-5 to TRBJ1-3; 7 bases line up with TRBD1. V lost 6 bases and J lost 2; bases outside the gene matches: 4. The CDR3 runs to 14 residues. Per germline, CDR1 MNHEY and CDR2 SVGAGI. CDR3: CASRFTGAGNTIYF. CDR3 sequence (DNA): TGTGCCAGCAGGTTCACAGGGGCTGGAAACACCATATATTTT.

This chain connects TRBV6-2 or TRBV6-3 to TRBJ1-1; 7 nucleotides align to TRBD1. The CDR3 runs to 15 residues. The V gene end was trimmed by 6 bases and the J gene end by 0 bases; junction bases not matched to a gene: 7. Germline loops: CDR1 MNHEY, CDR2 SVGEGT. The CDR3 spells CASSRGQVMNTEAFF. The CDR3, as DNA: TGTGCCAGCAGCCGAGGACAGGTCATGAACACTGAAGCTTTCTTT.

This sequence joins TRBV20-1 and TRBJ2-1; a possible D gene is TRBD2 (5 bases). V lost 5 bases and J 5 bases, leaving 19 bases between the germline ends. There are 15 residues in the CDR3. Germline CDR1 and CDR2: DFQATT and SNEGSKA (reference sequence). Written as DNA, the CDR3 is TGCAGTGCTCGTCCTTTTACTAGGGCAAACAATGAGCAGTTCTTC. Translation gives CSARPFTRANNEQFF.

The gene calls are TRBV20-1 and TRBJ2-5, with D unclear. V lost 6 bases and J 4 bases, leaving 18 bases between the germline ends. Germline lookup yields CDR1 DFQATT and CDR2 SNEGSKA (reference sequence). This CDR3 is 14 amino acids long. The CDR3 DNA reads as TGCAGTGCCACGGCCCTGCCACGGCCAGAGACCCAGTACTTC. Protein: CSATALPRPETQYF.

J is TRBJ1-2 and V is TRBV11-2; D is possibly TRBD1 (5 bases). Germline-derived CDR1 and CDR2 are SGHAT and FQNNGV. V dropped 5 bases and J dropped 8 bases, with 21 bases sitting between them. The CDR3 runs 15 residues. The CDR3 sequence is CASSPQPGPINGYTF. CDR3 in DNA: TGTGCCAGCAGCCCTCAGCCGGGACCTATCAACGGCTACACCTTC. Supplemented by reference TRBV11-2 and TRBJ1-2, the full variable domain reads EAGVAQSPRYKIIEKRQSVAFWCNPISGHATLYWYQQILGQGPKLLIQFQNNGVVDDSQLPKDRFSAERLKGVDSTLKIQPAKLEDSAVYLCASSPQPGPINGYTFGSGTRLTVV.

This chain uses TRBV5-4 with TRBJ2-7; TRBD2 is a possible D gene (5 bases). The CDR3 contains 16 residues. Germline CDR1 is SGHNT and CDR2 is YYREEE (reference sequence). The V and J ends lost 0 bases and 2 bases respectively, with 15 bases between them. Here the CDR3 DNA reads TGTGCCAGCAGCTTGGCACCGGGCGGAGGAGCCTACGAGCAGTACTTC. Translating gives CASSLAPGGGAYEQYF.

The chain is built from TRBV5-1 and TRBJ2-4; D unresolved. The CDR3 covers 12 residues. CDR1 is SGHRS, CDR2 YFSETQ, per germline. V was cut by 0 bases and J by 9 bases, with 7 bases left in between. CDR3 in DNA: TGCGCCAGCAGCTTGGCCGAAGGCATTCAGTACTTC. As protein: CASSLAEGIQYF. The full variable domain, rest sourced from reference TRBV5-1 and TRBJ2-4, is KAGVTQTPRYLIKTRGQQVTLSCSPISGHRSVSWYQQTPGQGLQFLFEYFSETQRNKGNFPGRFSGRQFSNSRSEMNVSTLELGDSALYLCASSLAEGIQYFGAGTRLSVL.

The chain employs TRBV9 and TRBJ2-3, with a possible D match to TRBD2 (7 bases). This CDR3 is 14 amino acids long. The germline V and J ends were trimmed by 2 bases and 9 bases, with 16 bases remaining between them. Germline CDR1 is SGDLS and CDR2 is YYNGEE. CDR3: CASSVGLVGGTQYF. CDR3 nucleotide sequence: TGTGCCAGCAGCGTCGGACTAGTCGGGGGCACGCAGTATTTT.

The genes are TRBV5-1 and TRBJ2-1, with unresolved D. Trimming removed 0 bases at V and 8 bases at J, with 18 bases between. The CDR3 is made up of 16 amino acids. Germline V gives CDR1 SGHRS, CDR2 YFSETQ. For the CDR3, the DNA is TGCGCCAGCAGCTTGGGGTCGGCCCCCCATCGGGATGAGCAGTTCTTC. Its translation: CASSLGSAPHRDEQFF. Full variable domain (outside the CDR3, taken from reference TRBV5-1 and TRBJ2-1): KAGVTQTPRYLIKTRGQQVTLSCSPISGHRSVSWYQQTPGQGLQFLFEYFSETQRNKGNFPGRFSGRQFSNSRSEMNVSTLELGDSALYLCASSLGSAPHRDEQFFGPGTRLTVL.

The chain is built from TRBV30 and TRBJ1-2; no reliable D call. V was cut by 0 bases and J by 6 bases, with 8 bases left in between. The germline V gene has CDR1 GTSNPN and CDR2 SVGIG (reference sequence). The CDR3 covers 12 residues. The CDR3 DNA is TGTGCCTGGAGTGTACCAGCCCATGGCTACACCTTC. Translating it yields CAWSVPAHGYTF.

The genes are TRBV24-1 and TRBJ2-1; 7 positions match TRBD1. The CDR3 covers 14 residues. V shed 4 bases, J shed 6 bases, and the junction held 5 bases outside the gene matches. From germline, CDR1 is KGHDR and CDR2 SFDVKD. The CDR3 is CATSEGQTSNEQFF. The CDR3 DNA follows: TGTGCCACCAGTGAGGGACAGACCAGCAATGAGCAGTTCTTC.

V and J are TRBV12-3 or TRBV12-4 and TRBJ2-1; the match to TRBD2 covers 7 bases. The CDR3 consists of 15 residues. V lost 7 bases, J lost 0 bases, and 6 bases stayed unmatched. CDR3 coding DNA: TGTGCCAGCACCCCCGGCGGGAGCTCCTACAATGAGCAGTTCTTC. Its translation: CASTPGGSSYNEQFF.

The CDR3 DNA sequence: TGTGCCAGCAGCTTTTTACAGGGGAACGAGCAGTACTTC. It codes for CASSFLQGNEQYF. The rearrangement joins TRBV7-2 to TRBJ2-7, with 7 bases matching TRBD1. V was pared by 3 bases and J by 5 bases, with 4 bases of the junction left unmatched. Germline assignment: CDR1 SGHTA and CDR2 FQGNSA. The CDR3 totals 13 residues.

The chain has TRBV6-2 or TRBV6-3 and TRBJ2-3; tentative D call: TRBD1 (5 bases). The V and J ends lost 4 bases and 4 bases respectively, with 15 bases between them. Germline V CDR1 and CDR2: MNHEY, SVGEGT. The CDR3 is 15 amino acids. CDR3 amino acids: CASSFGRVRSDTQYF. The CDR3 DNA reads TGTGCCAGCAGTTTCGGCAGGGTCAGGTCAGATACGCAGTATTTT.